One and the same sample provided the 9 T cell receptor beta chains below, sequenced in a study of shared T cell receptors in the human thymus. Generated by immunoSEQ multiplex PCR, the TCRdb table keeps only in-frame clones and is missing some. The table has 640,000 or so clones, over 75% seen once; the top ten hold roughly 0.0087%. This same sample was also taken into another study, of human thymus T cells.

Source material: thymocytes. The origin of the receptors is a boy in the first two years of life with a congenital heart defect.

The V gene is TRBV11-3, the J gene TRBJ2-2; 10 nucleotides match TRBD1. The CDR3 is 15 amino acids. Germline CDR1 SGHNT, CDR2 YENEEA. V dropped 4 bases and J dropped 7; count of bases not matched to a gene: 6. The CDR3 protein is CASSSGQGYDGELFF. CDR3 bases: TGTGCCAGCAGCTCGGGACAGGGGTATGACGGGGAGCTGTTTTTT. The variable domain in full, with the rest retrieved from reference TRBV11-3 and TRBJ2-2, is EAGVVQSPRYKIIEKKQPVAFWCNPISGHNTLYWYLQNLGQGPELLIRYENEEAVDDSQLPKDRFSAERLKGVDSTLKIQPAELGDSAVYLCASSSGQGYDGELFFGEGSRLTVL.

With respect to this clone: In the same sample, other DNA sequences code for this CDR3. The chain has TRBV27 and TRBJ2-3, with a weak D call TRBD2 (5 bases). V was shortened by 2 bases and J by 4 bases, with 10 bases between the two germline ends. The CDR3 has 14 residues. Germline assignment: CDR1 MNHEY and CDR2 SMNVEV (reference sequence). The CDR3: CASSLRGSADTQYF. The CDR3 bases are TGTGCCAGCAGTTTACGAGGGAGCGCAGATACGCAGTATTTT.

This clone has just one count. The chain joins TRBV13 to TRBJ2-3; TRBD1 aligns across 7 bases. The V and J ends lost 4 bases and 1 base, in that order; junction bases with no gene match: 17. Germline CDR1 reads PRHDT; CDR2 reads FYEKMQ (reference sequence). The CDR3 sequence is 19 residues long. CDR3 amino acids: CASSSRDRLFLSGTDTQYF. DNA of the CDR3: TGTGCCAGCAGCTCCCGGGACAGACTCTTTCTGAGCGGCACAGATACGCAGTATTTT.

The gene calls are TRBV5-1 and TRBJ2-1; 7 nucleotides align to TRBD1. The trim removed 4 bases at V and 3 bases at J, leaving 16 bases unmatched. CDR3 length equals 18 residues. The germline CDR1 and CDR2 sequences are SGHRS and YFSETQ. The CDR3: CASSPSIPDRAVYNEQFF. The CDR3 DNA follows: TGCGCCAGCAGCCCCTCAATTCCCGACAGGGCGGTCTACAATGAGCAGTTCTTC.

This rearrangement joins TRBV5-4 to TRBJ2-1; TRBD1 matches at 10 bases. The germline gives CDR1 SGHNT, CDR2 YYREEE (reference sequence). The length of the CDR3 is 17 residues. The trim removed 4 bases at V and 5 bases at J, leaving 12 bases unmatched. CDR3 sequence reads: CASSRIRRQGADNEQFF. Written as DNA, the CDR3 is TGTGCCAGCAGCCGGATCCGACGACAGGGGGCGGACAATGAGCAGTTCTTC.

To note about this clone: One end of the junction does not line up with germline, which may come from a read error. This chain joins TRBV18 and TRBJ2-5; 9 nucleotides line up with TRBD2. CDR1 and CDR2 (germline): KGHSH, LQKENI. The CDR3 runs to 10 residues. Here the CDR3 reads CASSPRLADF. Here the CDR3 DNA reads TGTGCCAGCTCACCACGACTAGCGGACTTC.

The chain uses TRBV28 and TRBJ1-5; perhaps TRBD1 as D (5 bases). CDR1 MDHEN and CDR2 SYDVKM come from the germline V gene. The CDR3 has 13 amino acids. Between the trimmed V and J ends, which lost 8 bases and 7 bases, there was a span of 15 bases. The CDR3 protein is CASQFGGVQPQHF. CDR3 coding DNA: TGTGCCAGCCAGTTTGGGGGGGTGCAGCCCCAGCATTTT.

The chain is built from TRBV6-5 and TRBJ1-4; 9 bases agree with TRBD1. The germline CDR1 and CDR2 sequences are MNHEY and SVGAGI. The CDR3 contains 14 residues. With 6 bases clipped from V and 6 bases from J, the junction kept 5 bases outside the gene matches. The CDR3 region is CASRSRTGDEKLFF. The CDR3 DNA follows: TGTGCCAGCAGATCAAGGACAGGGGATGAAAAACTGTTTTTT.

V is TRBV29-1 and J is TRBJ2-7; D ambiguous. Germline V CDR1 and CDR2: SQVTM, ANQGSEA. Trimming took 5 bases from V and 0 from J, leaving 20 bases between them. There are 16 residues in the CDR3. The CDR3, as DNA: TGCAGCGTTAAGCCCCCGGAACATTGGAGCTCCTACGAGCAGTACTTC. Protein sequence: CSVKPPEHWSSYEQYF.